The source of this TCR beta chain is a study of OX40 agonist ivuxolimab in advanced cancers. Germline CDR1 and CDR2: KGHSH and LQKENI. V was pared by 2 bases and J by 6 bases, with 10 bases between. The CDR3 has 13 residues. Clones were sequenced by immunoSEQ multiplex PCR, and TCRdb holds only the in-frame ones, with some missing. The sample records tens of thousands of clones, 60% to 80% being singletons. The origin of this receptor is an adult with an advanced solid tumor such as melanoma, head and neck, liver or kidney cancer. The sequencing here drew on CD4+ or CD8+ T cells sorted from blood, taken in a trial of the OX40 agonist ivuxolimab. V is TRBV18 and J is TRBJ1-1; the D is unclear. DNA for the CDR3: TGTGCCAGCTCACCAAGTCCCCCCCCTGAAGCTTTCTTT. It specifies CASSPSPPPEAFF.